The sequence of this T cell receptor (beta chain) was determined in a study of blood T cell repertoires in COVID-19. Study background: Material from acute and convalescent COVID-19 was sourced from the United States, Italy and Spain. From T cells, B-cell-depleted T cells, or PBMCs came the material, which was cDNA or gDNA.

The CDR3 contains 12 residues. Germline V gives CDR1 SNHLY, CDR2 FYNNEI. Trimming shortened V by 1 base and J by 13 bases, and 10 bases separated the two germline ends. Original processing notes: Cell counts per sample came from amplifying reference gene primers. Profiling relied on immunoSEQ multiplex PCR, and the TCRdb table lists in-frame clones only, not all of them. V and J calls and clone size come straight from that table; D and trimming were deduced from the DNA. The sample shows approximately 130,000 clones, roughly 85% of them seen only once. This clonotype was obtained from a human donor in a cohort sampled during active COVID-19. The rearrangement uses TRBV2 and TRBJ1-4; D is undetermined. The sample taken for sequencing was peripheral blood. In DNA form, the CDR3 reads TGTGCCAGCAGTGAAGTTGGGGAGGGACTGTTTTTT. It codes for CASSEVGEGLFF.